This TCR beta chain originates from a study of beta chain features in type 1 diabetes. This clone was detected a few times. Its antigen remains unknown. The study reverse transcribed the entire isolated RNA, so it sequenced expressed TCRB transcripts. Only in-frame clones appear in the TCRdb table, and some are missing; sequencing was by immunoSEQ multiplex PCR. The table records hundreds of thousands of clones, roughly 10% of them present only once. Whole-study results and caveats: PCR might show a preference for shorter templates, equally across patients and controls.

The TCR originated in a young woman in good health. The specimen was naive CD4+ T cells from blood.

CDR3 sequence: CASSHPLAQGKAFF. CDR3 in DNA: TGTGCCAGCAGCCACCCATTAGCGCAAGGCAAAGCTTTCTTT. The rearrangement joins TRBV14 to TRBJ1-1; no firm D call. V was trimmed by 3 bases and J by 9 bases, leaving 17 bases between them. This CDR3 spans 14 amino acids. Per the germline V gene, CDR1 is SGHDN and CDR2 is FVKESK. The whole variable domain, filled in from reference TRBV14 and TRBJ1-1, reads EAGVTQFPSHSVIEKGQTVTLRCDPISGHDNLYWYRRVMGKEIKFLLHFVKESKQDESGMPNNRFLAERTGGTYSTLKVQPAELEDSGVYFCASSHPLAQGKAFFGQGTRLTVV.